These T cell receptor beta chains were read from a single sample in a study of CD8+CD57+ T cells in acquired aplastic anemia. A single record per CDR3 protein comes from TCRdb applying MiXCR to the reads. The sample records approximately 58,000 distinct CDR3 sequences, roughly three fifths being singletons. Sequenced: sorted CD4+, CD8+, or CD8+CD57+ T cells (not recorded which) from PBMCs. The source is a human donor with aplastic anemia. Both conserved end residues are part of each CDR3. Fields, in order: J gene, V gene, CDR3 length, D gene, clone size, CDR3 DNA, CDR3 protein. A D gene is named only where the DNA matches it firmly. Some rows have no size entry. The others give once, few or many, or a class for an expanded clone.

j_gene: TRBJ1-1
v_gene: TRBV13
len: 16
d_gene: TRBD1
abundance: many
CDR3nt: TGTGCCAGCAGCCCCGGGACAGGGGAGGAGGGCACTGAAGCTTTCTTT
CDR3aa: CASSPGTGEEGTEAFF

j_gene: TRBJ1-6
v_gene: TRBV11-1
len: 16
d_gene: TRBD1
abundance: NA
CDR3nt: TGTGCCAGCAGCTCCCAGGGGGCAGGGCTTCGATCACCCCTCCACTTT
CDR3aa: CASSSQGAGLRSPLHF

j_gene: TRBJ1-1
v_gene: TRBV6-5
len: 14
d_gene: TRBD1
abundance: once
CDR3nt: TGTGCCAGCAGTTATCGACAGGGGTACGGTGAAGCTTTCTTT
CDR3aa: CASSYRQGYGEAFF

j_gene: TRBJ1-1
v_gene: TRBV27
len: 15
d_gene: TRBD1
abundance: many
CDR3nt: TGTGCCAGCAGTCCTCTGACAGGGATGAACACTGAAGCTTTCTTT
CDR3aa: CASSPLTGMNTEAFF

j_gene: TRBJ2-3
v_gene: TRBV29-1
len: 14
d_gene: NA
abundance: NA
CDR3nt: TGCAGCGTCCCGGCGGAGTCGATCACAGATACGCAGTATTTT
CDR3aa: CSVPAESITDTQYF

j_gene: TRBJ2-7
v_gene: TRBV14
len: 12
d_gene: NA
abundance: NA
CDR3nt: TGTGCCAGCAGCCAAGGATTGGACGAGCAGTACTTC
CDR3aa: CASSQGLDEQYF

j_gene: TRBJ2-3
v_gene: TRBV11-1
len: 17
d_gene: TRBD2
abundance: once
CDR3nt: TGTGCCAGCAGCTTCGCCTGGACTAGGGCGCGCACAGATACGCAGTATTTT
CDR3aa: CASSFAWTRARTDTQYF

j_gene: TRBJ2-1
v_gene: TRBV5-4
len: 15
d_gene: NA
abundance: NA
CDR3nt: TGTGCCAGCAGCTTGGGACGGGCTAATAGGTATGAGCAGTTCTTC
CDR3aa: CASSLGRANRYEQFF

j_gene: TRBJ2-7
v_gene: TRBV27
len: 15
d_gene: TRBD2
abundance: NA
CDR3nt: TGTGCCAGCAGTTTGGGCGGGGGGGCGAGGTACGAGCAGTACTTC
CDR3aa: CASSLGGGARYEQYF

j_gene: TRBJ1-2
v_gene: TRBV10-3
len: 12
d_gene: NA
abundance: NA
CDR3nt: TGTGCCGCCTCAGGGGCAGACTATGGCTACACCTTC
CDR3aa: CAASGADYGYTF

j_gene: TRBJ2-7
v_gene: TRBV20-1
len: 14
d_gene: NA
abundance: few
CDR3nt: TGCAGTGCTAGAGATGGGCGGGAAGGCTCCGAGCAGTACTTC
CDR3aa: CSARDGREGSEQYF

j_gene: TRBJ2-7
v_gene: TRBV7-9
len: 14
d_gene: NA
abundance: once
CDR3nt: TGTGCCAGCAGCTATAGCCGCAGTCTAAATGAGCAGTACTTC
CDR3aa: CASSYSRSLNEQYF

j_gene: TRBJ2-5
v_gene: TRBV29-1
len: 13
d_gene: NA
abundance: NA
CDR3nt: TGCAGCGTTAAGGTGAACAGCTGGGAGACCCAGTACTTC
CDR3aa: CSVKVNSWETQYF

j_gene: TRBJ1-5
v_gene: TRBV20-1
len: 13
d_gene: NA
abundance: NA
CDR3nt: TGCAGTGCTAGGGAGACACTACGAAGGCCCCAGCATTTT
CDR3aa: CSARETLRRPQHF

j_gene: TRBJ2-3
v_gene: TRBV15
len: 17
d_gene: NA
abundance: once
CDR3nt: TGTGCCACCAGCAGAGATTGGGGCGGGGGCGGCACAGATACGCAGTATTTT
CDR3aa: CATSRDWGGGGTDTQYF

j_gene: TRBJ2-1
v_gene: TRBV29-1
len: 12
d_gene: NA
abundance: few
CDR3nt: TGCAGCGTTGGACCTCCCAACAATGAGCAGTTCTTC
CDR3aa: CSVGPPNNEQFF

j_gene: TRBJ2-7
v_gene: TRBV7-2
len: 15
d_gene: TRBD2
abundance: NA
CDR3nt: TGTGCCAGCAGCTGGGGACTAGCGGGGGGGTACGAGCAGTACTTC
CDR3aa: CASSWGLAGGYEQYF

j_gene: TRBJ2-5
v_gene: TRBV3-1
len: 14
d_gene: TRBD1
abundance: few
CDR3nt: TGTGCCAGCAGCCCGTGGACAGGGCAAGAGACCCAGTACTTC
CDR3aa: CASSPWTGQETQYF

j_gene: TRBJ2-7
v_gene: TRBV10-3
len: 16
d_gene: TRBD2
abundance: NA
CDR3nt: TGTGCCACCCAGTTCGGGTCTAGCGGGAGACCGTACGAGCAGTACTTC
CDR3aa: CATQFGSSGRPYEQYF

j_gene: TRBJ2-3
v_gene: TRBV9
len: 16
d_gene: TRBD2
abundance: many
CDR3nt: TGTGCCAGCAGCGGGGGGGGACTCACTAGCACAGATACGCAGTATTTT
CDR3aa: CASSGGGLTSTDTQYF

j_gene: TRBJ2-2
v_gene: TRBV25-1
len: 19
d_gene: NA
abundance: NA
CDR3nt: TGTGCCGGCAGTGAACCCCCTGGGCAGGCCACATCGAACACCGGGGAGCTGTTTTTT
CDR3aa: CAGSEPPGQATSNTGELFF

j_gene: TRBJ2-7
v_gene: TRBV15
len: 15
d_gene: TRBD2
abundance: NA
CDR3nt: TGTGCCACCAGTGTAAGGCGGGAGGGAGGAGGCGAGCAGTACTTC
CDR3aa: CATSVRREGGGEQYF

j_gene: TRBJ1-3
v_gene: TRBV12-3/TRBV12-4
len: 11
d_gene: NA
abundance: many
CDR3nt: TGTGCCAGCAGTTTTGGAAACACCATATATTTT
CDR3aa: CASSFGNTIYF

j_gene: TRBJ2-3
v_gene: TRBV18
len: 14
d_gene: NA
abundance: NA
CDR3nt: TGTGCCAGCTCACCAGGAGAGGGAATGGATACGCAGTATTTT
CDR3aa: CASSPGEGMDTQYF

j_gene: TRBJ1-2
v_gene: TRBV29-1
len: 12
d_gene: NA
abundance: NA
CDR3nt: TGCAGCGTCGAGGAGGGAGTAGGGGTCTACACCTTC
CDR3aa: CSVEEGVGVYTF

j_gene: TRBJ2-7
v_gene: TRBV2
len: 14
d_gene: TRBD1
abundance: once
CDR3nt: TGTGCCAGCGGGGGCGGGACAGGGTTGGTCGAGCAGTACTTC
CDR3aa: CASGGGTGLVEQYF

j_gene: TRBJ2-2
v_gene: TRBV30
len: 14
d_gene: NA
abundance: many
CDR3nt: TGTGCCTGGGATAGGACTGGGCCTACCGGGGAGCTGTTTTTT
CDR3aa: CAWDRTGPTGELFF

j_gene: TRBJ1-2
v_gene: TRBV9
len: 14
d_gene: TRBD1
abundance: few
CDR3nt: TGTGCCAGCAGCGGACAGGGACGAAACTATGGCTACACCTTC
CDR3aa: CASSGQGRNYGYTF

j_gene: TRBJ2-7
v_gene: TRBV7-6
len: 14
d_gene: NA
abundance: NA
CDR3nt: TGTGCCAGCAGCTTAGATGGACCTGACTACGAGCAGTACTTC
CDR3aa: CASSLDGPDYEQYF

j_gene: TRBJ1-1
v_gene: TRBV5-1
len: 16
d_gene: TRBD1
abundance: once
CDR3nt: TGCGCCAGCAAGGGCAGGGGGCCTTCTTTGAACACTGAAGCTTTCTTT
CDR3aa: CASKGRGPSLNTEAFF

j_gene: TRBJ1-4
v_gene: TRBV19
len: 12
d_gene: NA
abundance: NA
CDR3nt: TGTGCCAGCTCCGGACTTAATGAAAAACTGTTTTTT
CDR3aa: CASSGLNEKLFF

j_gene: TRBJ2-7
v_gene: TRBV10-1
len: 16
d_gene: TRBD2
abundance: once
CDR3nt: TGCGCCAGCATGGAGAAGACTAGCGGGGAATGGTACGAGCAGTACTTC
CDR3aa: CASMEKTSGEWYEQYF

j_gene: TRBJ2-7
v_gene: TRBV25-1
len: 13
d_gene: NA
abundance: NA
CDR3nt: TGTGCCAGCAGTCCGGCCCGGGGCCACGAGCAGTACTTC
CDR3aa: CASSPARGHEQYF

j_gene: TRBJ2-7
v_gene: TRBV10-3
len: 13
d_gene: NA
abundance: NA
CDR3nt: TGTGCCATCAGTCCGGGGGCAGTGGACGAGCAGTACTTC
CDR3aa: CAISPGAVDEQYF

j_gene: TRBJ1-1
v_gene: TRBV2
len: 12
d_gene: NA
abundance: NA
CDR3nt: TGTGCCAGCAGTCTAGGCAGAAAAGAAGCTTTCTTT
CDR3aa: CASSLGRKEAFF

j_gene: TRBJ2-7
v_gene: TRBV15
len: 14
d_gene: NA
abundance: NA
CDR3nt: TGTGCCACCAGCAGTGACCTCAGTGGTTTCGAGCAGTACTTC
CDR3aa: CATSSDLSGFEQYF

j_gene: TRBJ1-2
v_gene: TRBV11-2
len: 12
d_gene: NA
abundance: NA
CDR3nt: TGTGCCAGCAGCTTAGAAGACTATGGCTACACCTTC
CDR3aa: CASSLEDYGYTF

j_gene: TRBJ2-7
v_gene: TRBV11-2
len: 17
d_gene: TRBD1
abundance: NA
CDR3nt: TGTGCCAGCAGCACCCCCGGGACAGGGGTTAGTTCCTACGAGCAGTACTTC
CDR3aa: CASSTPGTGVSSYEQYF

j_gene: TRBJ1-3
v_gene: TRBV6-5
len: 15
d_gene: TRBD1
abundance: NA
CDR3nt: TGTGCCAGCAGTTCTGGACAGGGGGCTGGAAACACCATATATTTT
CDR3aa: CASSSGQGAGNTIYF

j_gene: TRBJ2-7
v_gene: TRBV28
len: 14
d_gene: NA
abundance: many
CDR3nt: TGTGCCAGCAGTTTATTTTACGAATTCTACGAGCAGTACTTC
CDR3aa: CASSLFYEFYEQYF

j_gene: TRBJ2-5
v_gene: TRBV27
len: 15
d_gene: TRBD2
abundance: many
CDR3nt: TGTGCCAGCAGCATAGCGGGGGGAGGAGAAGAGACCCAGTACTTC
CDR3aa: CASSIAGGGEETQYF